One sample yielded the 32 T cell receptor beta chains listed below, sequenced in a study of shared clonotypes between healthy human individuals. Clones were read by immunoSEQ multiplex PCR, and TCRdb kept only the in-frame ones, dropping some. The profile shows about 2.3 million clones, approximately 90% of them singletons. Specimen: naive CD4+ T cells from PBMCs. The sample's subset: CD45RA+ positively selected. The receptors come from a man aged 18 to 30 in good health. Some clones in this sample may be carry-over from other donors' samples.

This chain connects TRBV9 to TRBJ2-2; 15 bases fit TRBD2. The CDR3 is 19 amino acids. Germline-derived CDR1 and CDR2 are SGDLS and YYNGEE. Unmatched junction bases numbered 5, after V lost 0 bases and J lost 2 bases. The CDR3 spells CASSVGPGLAGGNTGELFF. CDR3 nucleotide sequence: TGTGCCAGCAGCGTAGGGCCGGGACTAGCGGGAGGAAACACCGGGGAGCTGTTTTTT.

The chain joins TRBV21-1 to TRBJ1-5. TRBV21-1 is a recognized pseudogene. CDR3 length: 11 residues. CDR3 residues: CARADDQPQHF. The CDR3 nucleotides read TGTGCCAGGGCGGACGATCAGCCCCAGCATTTT.

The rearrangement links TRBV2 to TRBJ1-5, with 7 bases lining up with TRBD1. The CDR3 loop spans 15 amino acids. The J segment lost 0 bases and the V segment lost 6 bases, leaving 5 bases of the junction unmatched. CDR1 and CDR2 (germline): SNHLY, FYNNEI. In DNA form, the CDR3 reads TGTGCCAGCAGGGAACAGGGGTTTAGCAATCAGCCCCAGCATTTT. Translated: CASREQGFSNQPQHF.

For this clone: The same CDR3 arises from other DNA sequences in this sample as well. The CDR3 spells CASSFYRGTDTQYF. The CDR3 DNA reads as TGTGCCAGCAGCTTTTACAGAGGCACAGATACGCAGTATTTT. The chain is built from TRBV5-4 and TRBJ2-3, with D hard to call. The CDR3 spans 14 residues. Trimming removed 2 bases at V and 1 base at J, with 8 bases between. Germline values: CDR1 SGHNT, CDR2 YYREEE (reference sequence).

This CDR3 reads CASSLRGIKAGKLFF. In nucleotides, the CDR3 is TGTGCCAGCAGCTTGAGAGGAATCAAGGCAGGAAAACTGTTTTTT. The chain is built from TRBV5-6 and TRBJ1-4; D uncertain. Germline V lookup: CDR1 SGHDT, CDR2 YYEEEE. The CDR3 has 15 amino acids. V was shortened by 1 base and J by 10 bases, with 17 bases between the two germline ends.

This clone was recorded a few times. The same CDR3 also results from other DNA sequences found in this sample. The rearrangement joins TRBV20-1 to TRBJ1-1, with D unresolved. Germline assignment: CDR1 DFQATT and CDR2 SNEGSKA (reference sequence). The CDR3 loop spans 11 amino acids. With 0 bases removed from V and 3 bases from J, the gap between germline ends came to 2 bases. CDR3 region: CSARDYTEAFF. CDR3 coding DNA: TGCAGTGCTAGAGATTACACTGAAGCTTTCTTT.

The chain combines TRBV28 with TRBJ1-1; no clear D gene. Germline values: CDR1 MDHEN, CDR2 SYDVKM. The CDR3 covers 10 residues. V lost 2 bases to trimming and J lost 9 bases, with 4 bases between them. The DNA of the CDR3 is TGTGCCAGCAGTTTAACCCAAGCTTTCTTT. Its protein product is CASSLTQAFF.

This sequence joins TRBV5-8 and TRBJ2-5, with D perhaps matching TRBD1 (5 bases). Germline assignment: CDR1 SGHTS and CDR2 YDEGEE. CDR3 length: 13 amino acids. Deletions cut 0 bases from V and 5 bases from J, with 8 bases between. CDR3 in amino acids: CASSLVQVETQYF. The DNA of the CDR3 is TGTGCCAGCAGCTTGGTACAGGTGGAGACCCAGTACTTC.

The CDR3 loop is CASSEETGRRYEQYF. In nucleotides, the CDR3 is TGTGCCAGCAGTGAAGAGACAGGGAGACGCTACGAGCAGTACTTC. This chain links TRBV6-1 with TRBJ2-7, with 7 bases that match TRBD1. This CDR3 has 15 residues. The junction had 6 bases not matched to a gene; V was cut back by 1 base and J by 3 bases. CDR1 MNHNS and CDR2 SASEGT come from the germline V gene.

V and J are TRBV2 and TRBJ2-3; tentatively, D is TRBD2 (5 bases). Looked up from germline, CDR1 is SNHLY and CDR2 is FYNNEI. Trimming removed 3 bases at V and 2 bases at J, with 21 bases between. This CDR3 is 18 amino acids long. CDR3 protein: CASSEISGPLGLTDTQYF. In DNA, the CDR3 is TGTGCCAGCAGTGAGATAAGTGGACCACTAGGACTCACAGATACGCAGTATTTT.

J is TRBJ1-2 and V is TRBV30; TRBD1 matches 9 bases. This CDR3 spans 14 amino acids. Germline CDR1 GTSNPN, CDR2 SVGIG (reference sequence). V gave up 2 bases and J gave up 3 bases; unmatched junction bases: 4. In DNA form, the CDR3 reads TGTGCCTGGAGTCCCGACAGGGGGTACTATGGCTACACCTTC. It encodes CAWSPDRGYYGYTF.

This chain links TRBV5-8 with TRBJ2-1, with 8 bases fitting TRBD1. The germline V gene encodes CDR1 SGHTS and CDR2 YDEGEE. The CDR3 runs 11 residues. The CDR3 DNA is TGTCGCGGACAGGGTTACAATGAGCAGTTCTTC. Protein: CRGQGYNEQFF.

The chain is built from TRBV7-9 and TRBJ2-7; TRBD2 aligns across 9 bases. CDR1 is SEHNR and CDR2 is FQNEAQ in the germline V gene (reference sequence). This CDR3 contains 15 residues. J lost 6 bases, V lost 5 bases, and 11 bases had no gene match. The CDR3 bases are TGTGCCAGCAGCGCGCCCGGGACTAGCATCGCCGAGCAGTACTTC. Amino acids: CASSAPGTSIAEQYF. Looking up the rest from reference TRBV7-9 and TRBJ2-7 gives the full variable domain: DTGVSQNPRHKITKRGQNVTFRCDPISEHNRLYWYRQTLGQGPEFLTYFQNEAQLEKSRLLSDRFSAERPKGSFSTLEIQRTEQGDSAMYLCASSAPGTSIAEQYFGPGTRLTVT.

The CDR3 loop reads CASSVAKGQTRADTQYF. As DNA, the CDR3 is TGTGCCAGCAGCGTAGCTAAGGGACAGACTAGAGCAGATACGCAGTATTTT. J is TRBJ2-3 and V is TRBV9; D is perhaps TRBD1 (7 bases). Germline V CDR1 and CDR2: SGDLS, YYNGEE. CDR3 length: 17 amino acids. V dropped 0 bases and J dropped 4 bases, with 18 bases sitting between them. The full variable domain, rest sourced from reference TRBV9 and TRBJ2-3, is DSGVTQTPKHLITATGQRVTLRCSPRSGDLSVYWYQQSLDQGLQFLIQYYNGEERAKGNILERFSAQQFPDLHSELNLSSLELGDSALYFCASSVAKGQTRADTQYFGPGTRLTVL.

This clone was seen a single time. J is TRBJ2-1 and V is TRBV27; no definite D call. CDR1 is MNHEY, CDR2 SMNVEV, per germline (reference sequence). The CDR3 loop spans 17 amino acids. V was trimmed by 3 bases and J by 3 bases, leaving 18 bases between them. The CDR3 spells CASSFGATRHIYNEQFF. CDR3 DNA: TGTGCCAGCAGTTTTGGAGCCACCCGGCATATCTACAATGAGCAGTTCTTC.

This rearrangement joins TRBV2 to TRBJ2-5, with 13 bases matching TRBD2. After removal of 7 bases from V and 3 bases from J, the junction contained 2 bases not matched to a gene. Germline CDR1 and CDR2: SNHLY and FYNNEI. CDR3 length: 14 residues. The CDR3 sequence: CASTGLAGEETQYF. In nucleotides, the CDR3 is TGTGCCAGCACCGGACTAGCGGGAGAAGAGACCCAGTACTTC.

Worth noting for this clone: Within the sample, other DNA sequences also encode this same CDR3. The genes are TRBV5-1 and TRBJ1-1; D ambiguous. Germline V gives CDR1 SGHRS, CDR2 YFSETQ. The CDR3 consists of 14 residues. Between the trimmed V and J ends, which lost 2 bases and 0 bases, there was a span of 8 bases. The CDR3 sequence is CASSFDGMNTEAFF. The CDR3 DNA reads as TGCGCCAGCAGCTTCGACGGCATGAACACTGAAGCTTTCTTT. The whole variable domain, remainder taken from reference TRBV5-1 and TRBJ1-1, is KAGVTQTPRYLIKTRGQQVTLSCSPISGHRSVSWYQQTPGQGLQFLFEYFSETQRNKGNFPGRFSGRQFSNSRSEMNVSTLELGDSALYLCASSFDGMNTEAFFGQGTRLTVV.

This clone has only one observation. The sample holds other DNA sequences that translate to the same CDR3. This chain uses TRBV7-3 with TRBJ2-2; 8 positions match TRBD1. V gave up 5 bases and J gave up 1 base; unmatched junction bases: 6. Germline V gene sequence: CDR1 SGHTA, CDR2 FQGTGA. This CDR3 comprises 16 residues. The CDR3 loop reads CASSPRTGLNTGELFF. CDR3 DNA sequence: TGTGCCAGCAGCCCAAGGACAGGGCTGAACACCGGGGAGCTGTTTTTT.

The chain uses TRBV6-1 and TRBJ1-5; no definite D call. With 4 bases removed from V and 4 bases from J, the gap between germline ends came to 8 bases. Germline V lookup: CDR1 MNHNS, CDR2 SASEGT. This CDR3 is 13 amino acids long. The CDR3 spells CASSGDWNQPQHF. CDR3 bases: TGTGCCAGCAGTGGGGATTGGAATCAGCCCCAGCATTTT.

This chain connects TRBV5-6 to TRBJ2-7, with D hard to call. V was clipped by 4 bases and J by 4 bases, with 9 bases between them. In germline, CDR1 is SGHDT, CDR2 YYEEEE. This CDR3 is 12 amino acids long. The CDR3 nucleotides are TGTGCCAGCAGCGCGGCCAGTTACGAGCAGTACTTC. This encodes CASSAASYEQYF.

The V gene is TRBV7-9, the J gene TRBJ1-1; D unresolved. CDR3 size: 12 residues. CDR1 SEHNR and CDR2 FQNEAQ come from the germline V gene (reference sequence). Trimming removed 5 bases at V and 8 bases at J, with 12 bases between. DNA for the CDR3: TGTGCCAGCAGCGTCCAGGCCAGGGAAGCTTTCTTT. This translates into CASSVQAREAFF.

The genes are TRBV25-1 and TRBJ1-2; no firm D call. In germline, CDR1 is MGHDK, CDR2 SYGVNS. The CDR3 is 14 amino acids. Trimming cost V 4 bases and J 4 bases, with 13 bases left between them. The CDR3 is CASSGRGQSYGYTF. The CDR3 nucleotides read TGTGCCAGCAGTGGCCGCGGGCAGAGCTATGGCTACACCTTC.

CDR3 coding DNA: TGTGCCAGCAGCCCGTCTCTTAGCGGGAGGGACCCAGATACGCAGTATTTT. This gives the protein CASSPSLSGRDPDTQYF. The chain combines TRBV5-4 with TRBJ2-3, with 11 bases that match TRBD2. CDR1 is SGHNT, CDR2 YYREEE, per germline (reference sequence). After removal of 4 bases from V and 4 bases from J, the junction contained 11 bases not matched to a gene. The CDR3 sequence is 17 residues long.

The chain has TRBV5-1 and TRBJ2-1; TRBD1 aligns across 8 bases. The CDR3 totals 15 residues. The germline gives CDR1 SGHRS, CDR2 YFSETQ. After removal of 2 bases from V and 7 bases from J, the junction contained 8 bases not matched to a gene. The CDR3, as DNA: TGCGCCAGCAGCTTAGAGGGACAGGTGGGGAATGAGCAGTTCTTC. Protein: CASSLEGQVGNEQFF.

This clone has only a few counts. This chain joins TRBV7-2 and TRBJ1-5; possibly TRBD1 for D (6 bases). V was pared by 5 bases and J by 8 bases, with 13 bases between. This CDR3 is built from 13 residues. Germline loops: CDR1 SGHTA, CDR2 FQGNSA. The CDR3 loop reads CASSIFRGEPQHF. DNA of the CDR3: TGTGCCAGCAGCATATTTAGGGGGGAGCCCCAGCATTTT.

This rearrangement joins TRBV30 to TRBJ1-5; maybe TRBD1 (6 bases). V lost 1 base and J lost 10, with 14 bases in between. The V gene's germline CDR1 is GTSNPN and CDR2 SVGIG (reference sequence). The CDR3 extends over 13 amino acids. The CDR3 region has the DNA TGTGCCTGGAGTGGAGTCGGGGGGACACCCCAGCATTTT. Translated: CAWSGVGGTPQHF.

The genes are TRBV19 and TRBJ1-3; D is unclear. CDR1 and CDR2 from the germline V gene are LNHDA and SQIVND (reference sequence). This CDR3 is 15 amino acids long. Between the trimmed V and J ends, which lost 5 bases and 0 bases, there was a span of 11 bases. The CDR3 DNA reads TGTGCCAGTAGTGCAAGGGCCGGCTCTGGAAACACCATATATTTT. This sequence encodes CASSARAGSGNTIYF.

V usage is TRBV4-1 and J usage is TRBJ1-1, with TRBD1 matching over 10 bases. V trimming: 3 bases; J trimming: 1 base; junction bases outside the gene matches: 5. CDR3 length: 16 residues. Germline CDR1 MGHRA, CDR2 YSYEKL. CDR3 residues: CASSQPRQGANTEAFF. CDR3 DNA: TGCGCCAGCAGCCAGCCACGACAGGGGGCGAACACTGAAGCTTTCTTT.

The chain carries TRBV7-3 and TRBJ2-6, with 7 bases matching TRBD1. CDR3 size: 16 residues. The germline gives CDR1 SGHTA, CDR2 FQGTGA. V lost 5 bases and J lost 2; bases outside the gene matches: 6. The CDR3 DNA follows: TGTGCCAGCAGCCGGATCACAGGGGCTGGGGCCAACGTCCTGACTTTC. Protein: CASSRITGAGANVLTF.

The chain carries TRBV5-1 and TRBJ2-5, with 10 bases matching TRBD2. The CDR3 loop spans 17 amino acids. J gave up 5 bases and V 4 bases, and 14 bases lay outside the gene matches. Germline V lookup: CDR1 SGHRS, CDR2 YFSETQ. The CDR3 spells CASSPGAGGEERETQYF. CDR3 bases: TGCGCCAGCAGCCCCGGAGCGGGAGGGGAGGAAAGGGAGACCCAGTACTTC.

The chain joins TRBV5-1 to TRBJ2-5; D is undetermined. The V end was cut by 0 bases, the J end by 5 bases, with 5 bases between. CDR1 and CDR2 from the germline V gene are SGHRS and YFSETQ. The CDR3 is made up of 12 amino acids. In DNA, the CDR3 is TGCGCCAGCAGCTTGGAATTTGAGACCCAGTACTTC. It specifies CASSLEFETQYF.

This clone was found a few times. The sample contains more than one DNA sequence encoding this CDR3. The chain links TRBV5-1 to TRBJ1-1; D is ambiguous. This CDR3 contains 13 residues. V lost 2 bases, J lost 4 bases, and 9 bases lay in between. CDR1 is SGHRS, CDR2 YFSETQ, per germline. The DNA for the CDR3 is TGCGCCAGCAGCTTAACGGGTTCCACTGAAGCTTTCTTT. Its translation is CASSLTGSTEAFF.